The sequence of this T cell receptor beta chain was determined in a study of low-dose radiotherapy and immunotherapy resistance in tumors. Study-level information: A total of 6.5 Gy was given to Cohort 1 as 0.5 Gy per fraction every 2 weeks. Dosing for Cohort 2 consisted of 1 Gy per fraction every two weeks, reaching a total of 13 Gy over 26 weeks. TRAV- and TRBV-specific primers, spanning alpha and beta chains, primed first-strand cDNA.

Sample time point: before trial treatment. TCRs were put through roughly 19 PCR cycles of amplification with Phusion. A constant-region primer and the V-primer adapter served as the primer pair. TCRdb processed the reads anew with MiXCR; each CDR3 protein has one entry. The data contain about 47,000 distinct CDR3 sequences, approximately 12% of them singletons. V gave up 4 bases and J gave up 7 bases; unmatched junction bases: 9. From germline, CDR1 is MGHRA and CDR2 YSYEKL. This CDR3 is 14 amino acids long. This clonotype was detected ten times or more. This chain joins TRBV4-1 and TRBJ2-7, with TRBD1 identical over 8 bases. The sample in question was PBMCs, obtained before treatment. This clonotype originated in a female donor with ovarian cancer. The CDR3 sequence is CASSLGLRGREQYF. In nucleotides, the CDR3 is TGCGCCAGCAGCCTGGGGCTCAGGGGGCGTGAGCAGTACTTC.